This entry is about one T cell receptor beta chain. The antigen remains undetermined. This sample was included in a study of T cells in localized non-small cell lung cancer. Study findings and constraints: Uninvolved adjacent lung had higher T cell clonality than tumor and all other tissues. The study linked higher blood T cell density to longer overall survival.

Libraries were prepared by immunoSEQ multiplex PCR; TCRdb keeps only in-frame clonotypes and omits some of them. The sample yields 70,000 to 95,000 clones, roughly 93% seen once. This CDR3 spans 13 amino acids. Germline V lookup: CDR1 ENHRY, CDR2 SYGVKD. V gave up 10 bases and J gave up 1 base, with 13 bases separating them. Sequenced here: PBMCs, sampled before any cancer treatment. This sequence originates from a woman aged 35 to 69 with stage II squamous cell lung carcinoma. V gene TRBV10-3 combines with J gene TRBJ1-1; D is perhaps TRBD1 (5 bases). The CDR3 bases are TGTGCCACCGTGGACATCGGGAACACTGAAGCTTTCTTT. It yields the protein CATVDIGNTEAFF.